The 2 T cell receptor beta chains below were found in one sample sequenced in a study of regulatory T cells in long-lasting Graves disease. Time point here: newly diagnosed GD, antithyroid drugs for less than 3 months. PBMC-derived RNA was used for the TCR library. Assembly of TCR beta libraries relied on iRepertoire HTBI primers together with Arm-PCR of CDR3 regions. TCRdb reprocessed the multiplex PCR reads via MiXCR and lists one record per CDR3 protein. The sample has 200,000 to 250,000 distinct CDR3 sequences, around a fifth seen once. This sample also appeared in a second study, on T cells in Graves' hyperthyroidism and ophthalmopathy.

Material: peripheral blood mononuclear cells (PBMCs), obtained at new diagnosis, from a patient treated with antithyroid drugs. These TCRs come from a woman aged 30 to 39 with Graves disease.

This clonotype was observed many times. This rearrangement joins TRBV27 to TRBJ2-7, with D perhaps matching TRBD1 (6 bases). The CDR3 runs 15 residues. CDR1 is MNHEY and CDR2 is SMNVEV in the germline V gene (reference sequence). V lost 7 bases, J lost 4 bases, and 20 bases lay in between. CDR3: CASTLRTGSTYEQYF. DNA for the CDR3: TGTGCCAGCACCCTCCGTACAGGGTCTACTTACGAGCAGTACTTC.

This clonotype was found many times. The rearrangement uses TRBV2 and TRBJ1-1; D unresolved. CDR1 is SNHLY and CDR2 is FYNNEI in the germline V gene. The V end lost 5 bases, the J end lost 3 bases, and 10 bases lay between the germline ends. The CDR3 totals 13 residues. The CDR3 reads CASSSDGYTEAFF. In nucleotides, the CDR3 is TGTGCCAGCAGTTCCGACGGATACACTGAAGCTTTCTTT.